This TCR beta chain stems from a study of monozygotic twins with inflammatory bowel disease. Germline V gene lookup returns CDR1 MNHEY and CDR2 SVGAGI. This CDR3 spans 14 amino acids. Each CDR3 protein gets one entry in TCRdb, which reprocessed the 5' RACE reads and gives no DNA. This specimen shows a few hundred thousand distinct CDR3 sequences; the ten leading clones hold roughly 2.6%. The receptor comes from a human donor with ulcerative colitis or Crohn's disease, or a healthy co-twin of an affected twin (not recorded which). V gene TRBV6-5 combines with J gene TRBJ1-1. The sequencing input was blood. The CDR3 protein is CASSSQDRNTEAFF.